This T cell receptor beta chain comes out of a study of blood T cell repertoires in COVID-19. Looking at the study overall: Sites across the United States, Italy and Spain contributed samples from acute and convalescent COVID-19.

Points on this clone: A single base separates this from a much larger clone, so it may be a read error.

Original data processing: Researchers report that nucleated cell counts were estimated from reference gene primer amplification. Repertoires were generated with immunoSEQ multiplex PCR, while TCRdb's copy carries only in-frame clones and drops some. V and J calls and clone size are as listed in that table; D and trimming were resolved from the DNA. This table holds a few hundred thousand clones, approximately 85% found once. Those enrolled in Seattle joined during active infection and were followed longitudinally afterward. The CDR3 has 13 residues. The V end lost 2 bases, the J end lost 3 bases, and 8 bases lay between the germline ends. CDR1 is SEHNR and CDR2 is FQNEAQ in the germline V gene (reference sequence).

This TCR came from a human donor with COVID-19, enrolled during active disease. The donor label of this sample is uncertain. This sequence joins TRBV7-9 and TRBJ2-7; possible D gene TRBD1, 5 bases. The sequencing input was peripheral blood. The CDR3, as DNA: TGTGCCAGCAGCTTAATAGGGGACTACGAGCAGTACTTC. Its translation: CASSLIGDYEQYF.